The TCR beta chain under discussion was sequenced for a study of blood T cell repertoires in COVID-19. Sequenced by immunoSEQ multiplex PCR; TCRdb stores in-frame clones only, minus some. The data contain 200,000 to 250,000 clones, around 88% of them seen just once; the ten biggest clones take up over 5.5%. The sample taken for sequencing was peripheral blood. This sequence was found in a woman older than 75 with COVID-19, enrolled during active disease.

CDR3 sequence: CASSRDQPQHF. CDR3 in DNA: TGTGCCAGCAGTCGCGATCAGCCCCAGCATTTT. The V gene is TRBV6-6, the J gene TRBJ1-5; D is uncertain. CDR3 length equals 11 residues. The germline V and J ends were trimmed by 5 bases and 5 bases, with 4 bases remaining between them. Germline V CDR1 and CDR2: MNHNY, SVGAGI (reference sequence).